The 10 T cell receptor beta chains below were found in one sample sequenced in a study of identical twins (dated by TCRdb to the mid-2010s). Library creation used 5' RACE. Sequenced using an Illumina HiSeq 2000. In-frame beta chains were kept once TCRdb had trimmed the public reads at Q25 with fastp and called clones with MiXCR. Each record represents a unique CDR3 protein, reported with the most common genes and DNA among its rows. The sample includes around 680,000 distinct CDR3 sequences, with approximately 9% observed a single time. The ten biggest clones cover approximately 0.94% of the sample. This same sample was also part of a study on yellow fever vaccine responses in identical twins.

Source material: PBMCs. These receptors all stem from a woman aged 18-29 years in good health.

The V call is TRBV19, the J call TRBJ2-2; 8 nucleotides align to TRBD2. The germline V gene encodes CDR1 LNHDA and CDR2 SQIVND (reference sequence). V was pared by 7 bases and J by 6 bases, with 7 bases of the junction left unmatched. The CDR3 contains 14 residues. The CDR3 sequence is CASNPGLVSGELFF. CDR3 bases: TGTGCCAGTAATCCGGGACTAGTTTCCGGGGAGCTGTTTTTT.

Only a few counts were recorded for this clonotype. The rearrangement links TRBV18 to TRBJ2-7, with 7 bases fitting TRBD2. V gave up 3 bases and J gave up 4 bases; unmatched junction bases: 6. The CDR3 loop spans 14 amino acids. Germline V gene lookup returns CDR1 KGHSH and CDR2 LQKENI. In nucleotides, the CDR3 is TGTGCCAGCTCACCCTCTAGCGGACTTTACGAGCAGTACTTC. It is translated as CASSPSSGLYEQYF.

This clonotype was seen more than once but under ten times. The V gene is TRBV6-1, the J gene TRBJ1-5, with TRBD1 identical over 12 bases. V dropped 6 bases and J dropped 6; count of bases not matched to a gene: 3. The CDR3 runs 14 residues. Germline V gene sequence: CDR1 MNHNS, CDR2 SASEGT. Here the CDR3 DNA reads TGTGCCAGCAGGGGGACAGGGGGCGGTCAGCCCCAGCATTTT. This translates into CASRGTGGGQPQHF.

This rearrangement joins TRBV28 to TRBJ2-3; D call uncertain. CDR3 length equals 15 residues. V lost 6 bases, J lost 2 bases, and 15 bases lay in between. CDR1 and CDR2 from the germline V gene are MDHEN and SYDVKM. The CDR3: CASRFVLDPTDTQYF. CDR3 nucleotide sequence: TGTGCCAGCAGATTCGTCCTCGATCCCACAGATACGCAGTATTTT.

This clonotype was recorded at least ten times. The J gene is TRBJ2-5, the V gene TRBV14; D is possibly TRBD1 or TRBD2 (5 bases each). Germline V gene lookup returns CDR1 SGHDN and CDR2 FVKESK. This CDR3 comprises 13 residues. Trimming pared 4 bases from V and 4 bases from J, leaving 10 bases between. CDR3 amino acids: CASSRGASETQYF. The CDR3 coding sequence is TGTGCCAGCAGCCGAGGGGCTTCAGAGACCCAGTACTTC. Complete variable domain (other parts from reference TRBV14 and TRBJ2-5): EAGVTQFPSHSVIEKGQTVTLRCDPISGHDNLYWYRRVMGKEIKFLLHFVKESKQDESGMPNNRFLAERTGGTYSTLKVQPAELEDSGVYFCASSRGASETQYFGPGTRLLVL.

This chain joins TRBV12-3 or TRBV12-4 and TRBJ2-5; D is possibly TRBD1 (6 bases). Trimming cost V 5 bases and J 1 base, with 17 bases left between them. The length of the CDR3 is 16 residues. The CDR3 region has the DNA TGTGCCAGCAGTCGCCACAGGGCCAGCATCCAAGAGACCCAGTACTTC. Translated, it gives CASSRHRASIQETQYF.

The V and J genes are TRBV6-1 and TRBJ2-7; 9 nucleotides align to TRBD1. This CDR3 contains 15 residues. Trimming cost V 6 bases and J 1 base; bases outside gene matches: 7. The germline CDR1 and CDR2 sequences are MNHNS and SASEGT. CDR3 residues: CASRRDRDPSYEQYF. DNA for the CDR3: TGTGCCAGCAGAAGGGACAGGGACCCTTCCTACGAGCAGTACTTC.

The rearrangement joins TRBV6-2 or TRBV6-3 to TRBJ2-1, with TRBD2 matching 14 bases. Germline V CDR1 and CDR2: MNHEY, SVGEGT. This CDR3 has 21 residues. V shed 7 bases and J 1 base; nucleotides not matched to a gene: 18. CDR3 in amino acids: CASTERSKGTSGRMSYNEQFF. In DNA, the CDR3 is TGTGCCAGCACCGAACGATCAAAAGGGACTAGCGGGAGAATGTCCTACAATGAGCAGTTCTTC.

This clonotype has just a few counts. The rearrangement links TRBV20-1 to TRBJ2-2, with TRBD1 identical over 8 bases. Trimming removed 3 bases from V and 5 bases from J; junction bases left unmatched: 8. This CDR3 has 15 amino acids. Germline V CDR1 and CDR2: DFQATT, SNEGSKA (reference sequence). The CDR3 loop reads CSASPMTGDTGELFF. The CDR3 coding sequence is TGCAGTGCTAGTCCCATGACAGGGGATACCGGGGAGCTGTTTTTT.

In this sample, this clonotype turned up a few times. The V call is TRBV6-1, the J call TRBJ2-3; D unclear. This CDR3 contains 16 residues. CDR1 and CDR2 from the germline V gene are MNHNS and SASEGT. The V end was cut by 6 bases, the J end by 3 bases, with 19 bases between. CDR3 sequence reads: CASRLSHLKGTDTQYF. In nucleotides, the CDR3 is TGTGCCAGCAGGCTGAGTCACTTAAAGGGTACAGATACGCAGTATTTT.